The 15 T cell receptor beta chains given below trace back to one sample, sequenced in a study of OX40 agonist ivuxolimab in advanced cancers. The protocol was immunoSEQ multiplex PCR, while the TCRdb copy is restricted to in-frame clones and leaves out a portion. The sample consists of some 71,000 clones, 86% of them appearing once. The source was CD4+ or CD8+ T cells sorted from blood, collected in a trial of the OX40 agonist ivuxolimab. The receptor source for this set is an adult with an advanced solid tumor such as melanoma, head and neck, liver or kidney cancer.

V usage is TRBV5-5 and J usage is TRBJ1-5; TRBD1 might be the D (5 bases). This CDR3 contains 14 residues. V was clipped by 2 bases and J by 9 bases, with 15 bases between them. Germline CDR1 is SGHKS and CDR2 is YYEKEE (reference sequence). CDR3 nucleotides: TGTGCCAGCAGCTTCTCCGGGACCGCGGCGCCCCAGCATTTT. Translated: CASSFSGTAAPQHF.

This chain connects TRBV19 to TRBJ1-6, with 7 bases that match TRBD1. The CDR3 has 16 amino acids. CDR1 is LNHDA and CDR2 is SQIVND in the germline V gene (reference sequence). The ends lost 8 bases at V and 10 bases at J; junction bases unmatched: 17. In DNA form, the CDR3 reads TGTGCCAGTCGTACTGGATCGAGACAGGGAAAATCACCCCTCCACTTT. Its translation is CASRTGSRQGKSPLHF.

The J gene is TRBJ1-6, the V gene TRBV30; D remains unclear. Germline CDR1 is GTSNPN and CDR2 is SVGIG (reference sequence). The germline V and J ends were trimmed by 4 bases and 7 bases, with 17 bases remaining between them. The CDR3 consists of 15 residues. CDR3: CAWTPGSPPNSPLHF. The CDR3 nucleotides are TGTGCCTGGACCCCGGGGTCCCCACCAAATTCACCCCTCCACTTT.

The V call is TRBV20-1, the J call TRBJ1-2; TRBD1 agrees at 7 bases. Germline CDR1 and CDR2: DFQATT and SNEGSKA (reference sequence). The CDR3 runs to 11 residues. V shed 5 bases, J shed 8 bases, and the junction held 5 bases outside the gene matches. The CDR3 region is CSAEGAEGYTF. The CDR3 DNA is TGCAGTGCTGAGGGGGCGGAGGGCTACACCTTC.

The genes are TRBV10-3 and TRBJ1-6; perhaps TRBD1 as D (5 bases). V was shortened by 6 bases and J by 8 bases, with 17 bases between the two germline ends. Per germline, CDR1 ENHRY and CDR2 SYGVKD. The CDR3 runs 15 residues. The CDR3: CAISARTTRDSPLHF. CDR3 nucleotide sequence: TGTGCCATCAGCGCCAGGACAACCAGGGATTCACCCCTCCACTTT.

The chain is built from TRBV6-5 and TRBJ1-1; D remains ambiguous. The V end lost 6 bases, the J end lost 6 bases, and 20 bases lay between the germline ends. Germline lookup yields CDR1 MNHEY and CDR2 SVGAGI. CDR3 length equals 15 residues. The CDR3 nucleotides are TGTGCCAGCAGCCCCGAGACCCAATTGGGCGCTGAAGCTTTCTTT. The encoded protein is CASSPETQLGAEAFF.

The chain carries TRBV6-6 and TRBJ1-1, with TRBD1 as a possible D gene (5 bases). Looked up from germline, CDR1 is MNHNY and CDR2 is SVGAGI (reference sequence). V was clipped by 7 bases and J by 1 base, with 19 bases between them. The CDR3 sequence is 16 residues long. The CDR3 loop reads CASNPGLGVKNTEAFF. The CDR3 bases are TGTGCCAGCAATCCCGGCTTAGGGGTCAAGAACACTGAAGCTTTCTTT.

The rearrangement uses TRBV5-1 and TRBJ1-6; D may be TRBD1 (6 bases). Germline loops: CDR1 SGHRS, CDR2 YFSETQ. Trimming shortened V by 0 bases and J by 6 bases, and 16 bases separated the two germline ends. The CDR3 contains 17 residues. CDR3 sequence (DNA): TGCGCCAGCAGCTTGGGTGGCAGGGGTATCATTAATTCACCCCTCCACTTT. It is translated as CASSLGGRGIINSPLHF.

This chain joins TRBV27 and TRBJ2-3, with 10 bases that match TRBD1. V dropped 3 bases and J dropped 3; count of bases not matched to a gene: 9. The CDR3 has 17 residues. Germline CDR1 MNHEY, CDR2 SMNVEV (reference sequence). CDR3 bases: TGTGCCAGCAGTTTGTCCTGGACAGGGGGTTGGACAGATACGCAGTATTTT. Its protein product is CASSLSWTGGWTDTQYF.

The CDR3 sequence is CASSQGQDSGNTIYF. CDR3 coding DNA: TGCGCCAGCAGCCAGGGGCAGGACTCTGGAAACACCATATATTTT. The chain employs TRBV4-3 and TRBJ1-3, with D perhaps TRBD1 (5 bases). The CDR3 length is 15 residues. V lost 3 bases and J 0 bases, leaving 9 bases between the germline ends. Germline V lookup: CDR1 LGHNA, CDR2 YSLEER.

V and J are TRBV4-2 and TRBJ1-1, with 8 bases lining up with TRBD1. After removal of 2 bases from V and 0 bases from J, the junction contained 11 bases not matched to a gene. Germline V gene sequence: CDR1 LGHNA, CDR2 YNFKEQ. This CDR3 region has 18 residues. The CDR3 region is CASSQIRGPVGMNTEAFF. Written as DNA, the CDR3 is TGTGCCAGCAGCCAAATCAGGGGGCCGGTGGGGATGAACACTGAAGCTTTCTTT.

This chain uses TRBV4-1 with TRBJ1-2, with 7 bases that match TRBD1. Germline lookup yields CDR1 MGHRA and CDR2 YSYEKL. J lost 2 bases, V lost 1 base, and 19 bases had no gene match. The CDR3 runs 20 residues. This CDR3 reads CASSQAYSSRRDRTNYGYTF. CDR3 nucleotide sequence: TGCGCCAGCAGCCAAGCATATTCAAGTAGACGGGACAGAACAAACTATGGCTACACCTTC.

The DNA for the CDR3 is TGCGCCAGCAGCTTGATCTACAATGAGCAGTTCTTC. It is translated as CASSLIYNEQFF. The chain recombines TRBV5-1 with TRBJ2-1; no firm D call. CDR1 SGHRS and CDR2 YFSETQ come from the germline V gene. This CDR3 is 12 amino acids long. V lost 1 base and J lost 3, with 2 bases in between. Complete variable domain (other parts from reference TRBV5-1 and TRBJ2-1): KAGVTQTPRYLIKTRGQQVTLSCSPISGHRSVSWYQQTPGQGLQFLFEYFSETQRNKGNFPGRFSGRQFSNSRSEMNVSTLELGDSALYLCASSLIYNEQFFGPGTRLTVL.

V usage is TRBV6-5 and J usage is TRBJ2-3, with 7 positions matching TRBD1. The ends lost 6 bases at V and 3 bases at J; junction bases unmatched: 9. The length of the CDR3 is 15 residues. Germline V gives CDR1 MNHEY, CDR2 SVGAGI. The CDR3 bases are TGTGCCAGCAGATCCGACAGGGTGTGGACAGATACGCAGTATTTT. It codes for CASRSDRVWTDTQYF.

The rearrangement uses TRBV2 and TRBJ2-6; D is uncertain. CDR1 is SNHLY, CDR2 FYNNEI, per germline. The CDR3 runs 17 residues. Trimming removed 3 bases at V and 0 bases at J, with 12 bases between. The CDR3 DNA reads TGTGCCAGCAGTGAGGCGGAGCCCAGCTCTGGGGCCAACGTCCTGACTTTC. Translated: CASSEAEPSSGANVLTF.